Shown below are 15 T cell receptor beta chains from a single sample sequenced in a study of Graves' ophthalmopathy and Graves' hyperthyroidism. Transcripts of RNA were the source for amplifying TCR beta CDR3 regions. HTBI primers served in a first-round RT-PCR, which a second-round multiplex PCR followed. TCRdb reanalysed the multiplex PCR reads using MiXCR and keeps one entry per CDR3 protein. The sample lists 400,000 to 450,000 distinct CDR3 sequences; more than 20% were seen once. Material: peripheral blood. These TCRs come from a woman between 18 and 29 years old with stable Graves' hyperthyroidism.

In this sample, this clonotype turned up many times. V is TRBV5-5 and J is TRBJ2-2; TRBD1 agrees at 9 bases. The V and J ends lost 0 bases and 7 bases, in that order; junction bases with no gene match: 4. Germline V gene sequence: CDR1 SGHKS, CDR2 YYEKEE (reference sequence). This CDR3 region has 15 residues. DNA of the CDR3: TGTGCCAGCAGCTTGGTCATGACAGGGGGCGGGGAGCTGTTTTTT. It yields the protein CASSLVMTGGGELFF.

This clonotype has a count of ten or more. The rearrangement uses TRBV11-2 and TRBJ1-1; possibly TRBD1 for D (6 bases). Germline CDR1 and CDR2: SGHAT and FQNNGV. The CDR3 is made up of 13 amino acids. The V end lost 5 bases, the J end lost 3 bases, and 10 bases lay between the germline ends. The CDR3 DNA reads as TGTGCCAGCAGCCGAAGGGGGGACACTGAAGCTTTCTTT. Translation gives CASSRRGDTEAFF.

This chain uses TRBV6-1 with TRBJ1-1; D uncertain. Germline assignment: CDR1 MNHNS and CDR2 SASEGT. V was trimmed by 3 bases and J by 0 bases, leaving 8 bases between them. This CDR3 is built from 14 residues. CDR3 protein: CASSEGILNTEAFF. The DNA for the CDR3 is TGTGCCAGCAGTGAGGGGATCCTGAACACTGAAGCTTTCTTT.

The gene calls are TRBV9 and TRBJ2-5; perhaps TRBD2 as D (7 bases). This CDR3 is 14 amino acids long. V dropped 3 bases and J dropped 7 bases, with 16 bases sitting between them. Germline assignment: CDR1 SGDLS and CDR2 YYNGEE. The CDR3 loop is CASSAGGGGVTQYF. CDR3 coding DNA: TGTGCCAGCAGCGCCGGGGGAGGGGGAGTGACCCAGTACTTC. Supplemented by reference TRBV9 and TRBJ2-5, the full variable domain reads DSGVTQTPKHLITATGQRVTLRCSPRSGDLSVYWYQQSLDQGLQFLIQYYNGEERAKGNILERFSAQQFPDLHSELNLSSLELGDSALYFCASSAGGGGVTQYFGPGTRLLVL.

There are many counts of this clonotype. J is TRBJ2-5 and V is TRBV12-5; D not certain. Germline V gene sequence: CDR1 LGHNT, CDR2 FRNRAP. CDR3 length: 15 amino acids. V was trimmed by 0 bases and J by 1 base, leaving 9 bases between them. For the CDR3, the DNA is TGTGCTAGTGGTTTGGTACCGACCAGCCAAGAGACCCAGTACTTC. Translated, it gives CASGLVPTSQETQYF.

This clonotype was seen at least ten times. The chain links TRBV12-3 or TRBV12-4 to TRBJ2-5, with TRBD2 as a possible D gene (6 bases). V was trimmed by 2 bases and J by 5 bases, leaving 9 bases between them. The CDR3 has 13 amino acids. CDR3 amino acids: CASSLMAGETQYF. In DNA form, the CDR3 reads TGTGCCAGCAGTTTAATGGCGGGGGAGACCCAGTACTTC.

The chain uses TRBV12-3 or TRBV12-4 and TRBJ1-2; 7 bases agree with TRBD1. Trimming cost V 6 bases and J 7 bases; bases outside gene matches: 8. The CDR3 consists of 13 residues. In DNA, the CDR3 is TGTGCCAGCAGCTCTAGACAGGGCTCTGGCTACACCTTC. It specifies CASSSRQGSGYTF.

In this sample, this clonotype turned up many times. This sequence joins TRBV29-1 and TRBJ2-7, with 8 bases lining up with TRBD2. The CDR3 loop spans 13 amino acids. Losses at the gene ends were 3 bases for V and 6 bases for J; bases not matched to a gene: 7. Germline lookup yields CDR1 SQVTM and CDR2 ANQGSEA. The CDR3 loop reads CSVDGTRSGEQYF. The DNA of the CDR3 is TGCAGCGTTGACGGGACTAGGTCGGGCGAGCAGTACTTC.

J is TRBJ1-5 and V is TRBV6-2 or TRBV6-3; D is unclear. The germline V gene has CDR1 MNHEY and CDR2 SVGEGT. Trimming took off 9 bases at V and 10 bases at J, with 16 bases between the two ends. CDR3 length equals 12 residues. The CDR3 here is CASRTGSGPQHF. In DNA form, the CDR3 reads TGTGCCAGTCGGACCGGTTCAGGACCCCAGCATTTT.

This clonotype turned up a few times. The genes are TRBV6-1 and TRBJ2-7; D may be TRBD1 or TRBD2 (5 bases each). The CDR3 sequence is 16 residues long. V lost 7 bases to trimming and J lost 5 bases, with 24 bases between them. Germline CDR1 MNHNS, CDR2 SASEGT. The CDR3 region has the DNA TGTGCCAGCACTCCGGTCGGGGCAGTGGAAGGGGACGAGCAGTACTTC. Its protein product is CASTPVGAVEGDEQYF.

The table lists this clonotype with many counts. The rearrangement joins TRBV6-1 to TRBJ2-5, with 10 bases lining up with TRBD2. Germline V lookup: CDR1 MNHNS, CDR2 SASEGT. V lost 2 bases, J lost 10 bases, and 13 bases stayed unmatched. CDR3 size: 16 residues. The CDR3 sequence is CASSEQSSGRLARQYF. CDR3 sequence (DNA): TGTGCCAGCAGTGAACAGTCTAGCGGGAGACTAGCGCGCCAGTACTTC.

This clonotype was recorded at least ten times. This chain connects TRBV12-3 or TRBV12-4 to TRBJ2-7, with a possible D match to TRBD2 (6 bases). The V and J ends lost 6 bases and 2 bases respectively, with 17 bases between them. The CDR3 has 15 residues. As DNA, the CDR3 is TGTGCCAGCAGCCCACCGGGACTTCCCACCTACGAGCAGTACTTC. It specifies CASSPPGLPTYEQYF.

In this sample, this clonotype turned up many times. This rearrangement joins TRBV7-2 to TRBJ2-4; D remains ambiguous. This CDR3 has 16 residues. Germline V lookup: CDR1 SGHTA, CDR2 FQGNSA. Deletions cut 5 bases from V and 0 bases from J, with 14 bases between. The CDR3 is CASSLRVSLAKNIQYF. The DNA of the CDR3 is TGTGCCAGCAGCCTAAGAGTGAGTCTAGCCAAAAACATTCAGTACTTC. Complete variable domain (other parts from reference TRBV7-2 and TRBJ2-4): GAGVSQSPSNKVTEKGKDVELRCDPISGHTALYWYRQSLGQGLEFLIYFQGNSAPDKSGLPSDRFSAERTGGSVSTLTIQRTQQEDSAVYLCASSLRVSLAKNIQYFGAGTRLSVL.

The CDR3, as DNA: TGTGCCAGCAGTGCGGGTGGCAGGCCCAATCAGCCCCAGCATTTT. Translation gives CASSAGGRPNQPQHF. The rearrangement links TRBV28 to TRBJ1-5; no firm D call. V gave up 5 bases and J gave up 3 bases, with 14 bases separating them. CDR3 length: 15 amino acids. Germline CDR1 MDHEN, CDR2 SYDVKM.

The chain is built from TRBV12-3 or TRBV12-4 and TRBJ2-2; D not certain. This CDR3 region has 13 residues. V was pared by 1 base and J by 7 bases, with 7 bases between. The CDR3 nucleotides are TGTGCCAGCAGTTTAGGGGTTGGCGGGGAGCTGTTTTTT. This sequence encodes CASSLGVGGELFF.